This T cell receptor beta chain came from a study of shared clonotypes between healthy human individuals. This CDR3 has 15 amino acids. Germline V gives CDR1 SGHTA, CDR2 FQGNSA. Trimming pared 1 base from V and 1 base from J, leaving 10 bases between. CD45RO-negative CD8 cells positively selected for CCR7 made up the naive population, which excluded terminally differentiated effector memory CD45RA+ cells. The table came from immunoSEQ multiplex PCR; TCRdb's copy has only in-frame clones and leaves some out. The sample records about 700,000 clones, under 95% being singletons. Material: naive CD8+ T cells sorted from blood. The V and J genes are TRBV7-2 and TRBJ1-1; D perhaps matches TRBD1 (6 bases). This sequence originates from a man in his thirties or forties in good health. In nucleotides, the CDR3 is TGTGCCAGCAGCTTAGAGCCAGGGGCGAACACTGAAGCTTTCTTT. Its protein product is CASSLEPGANTEAFF.